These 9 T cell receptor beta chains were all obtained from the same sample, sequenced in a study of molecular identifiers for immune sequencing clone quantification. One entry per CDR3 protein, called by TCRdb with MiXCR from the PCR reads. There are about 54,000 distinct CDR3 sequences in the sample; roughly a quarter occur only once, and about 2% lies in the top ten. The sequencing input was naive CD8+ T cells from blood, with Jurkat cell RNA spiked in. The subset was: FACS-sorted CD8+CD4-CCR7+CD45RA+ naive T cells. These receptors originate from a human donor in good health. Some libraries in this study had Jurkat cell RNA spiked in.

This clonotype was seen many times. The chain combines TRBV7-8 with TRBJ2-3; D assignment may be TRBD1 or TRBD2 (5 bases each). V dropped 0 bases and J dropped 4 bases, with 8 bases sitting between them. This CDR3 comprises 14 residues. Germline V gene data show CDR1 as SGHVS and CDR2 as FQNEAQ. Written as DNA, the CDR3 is TGTGCCAGCAGCTTAGCCGGGACGGCAGATACGCAGTATTTT. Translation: CASSLAGTADTQYF.

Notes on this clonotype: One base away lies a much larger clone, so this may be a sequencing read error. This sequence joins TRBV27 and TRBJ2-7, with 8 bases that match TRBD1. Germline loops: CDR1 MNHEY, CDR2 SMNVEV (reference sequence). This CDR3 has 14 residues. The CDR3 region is CASCFLDRAYEQYF. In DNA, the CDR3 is TGTGCCAGCTGTTTCCTGGACAGGGCCTACGAGCAGTACTTC.

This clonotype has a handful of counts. The CDR3 sequence is CASSRTSGETGELFF. CDR3 nucleotides: TGTGCCAGCAGCCGGACTAGCGGGGAAACCGGGGAGCTGTTTTTT. The rearrangement links TRBV13 to TRBJ2-2; the match to TRBD2 covers 12 bases. J was trimmed by 5 bases and V by 5 bases; bases with no gene match: 3. CDR3 length: 15 amino acids. Per the germline V gene, CDR1 is PRHDT and CDR2 is FYEKMQ (reference sequence).

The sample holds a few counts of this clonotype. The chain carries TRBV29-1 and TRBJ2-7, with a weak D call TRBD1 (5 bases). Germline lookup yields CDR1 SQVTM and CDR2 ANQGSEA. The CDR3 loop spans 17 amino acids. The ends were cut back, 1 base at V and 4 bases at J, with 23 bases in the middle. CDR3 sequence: CSVEGVGQTVFRYEQYF. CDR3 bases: TGCAGCGTTGAAGGTGTCGGACAAACCGTTTTCCGGTACGAGCAGTACTTC.

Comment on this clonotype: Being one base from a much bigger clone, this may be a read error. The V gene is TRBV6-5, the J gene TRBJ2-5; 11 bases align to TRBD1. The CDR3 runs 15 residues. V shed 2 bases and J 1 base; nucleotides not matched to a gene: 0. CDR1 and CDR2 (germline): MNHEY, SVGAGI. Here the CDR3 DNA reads TGTGCCAGCAGTTACGGGACAGGGGGCCAAGAGACCCAGTACTTC. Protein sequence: CASSYGTGGQETQYF.

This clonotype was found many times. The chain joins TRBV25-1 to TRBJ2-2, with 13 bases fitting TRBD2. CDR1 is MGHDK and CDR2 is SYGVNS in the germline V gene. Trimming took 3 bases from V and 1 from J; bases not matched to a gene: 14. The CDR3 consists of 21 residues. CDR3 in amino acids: CASSDSRLGLAGKLNTGELFF. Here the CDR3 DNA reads TGTGCCAGCAGTGACTCAAGATTGGGACTAGCGGGGAAACTGAACACCGGGGAGCTGTTTTTT.

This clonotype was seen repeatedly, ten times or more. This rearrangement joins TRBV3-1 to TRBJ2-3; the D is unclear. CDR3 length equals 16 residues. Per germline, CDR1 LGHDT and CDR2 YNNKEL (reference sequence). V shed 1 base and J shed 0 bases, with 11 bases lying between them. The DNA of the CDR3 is TGTGCCAGCAGCCAAGTGGCTTACCCAAGCACAGATACGCAGTATTTT. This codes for CASSQVAYPSTDTQYF.

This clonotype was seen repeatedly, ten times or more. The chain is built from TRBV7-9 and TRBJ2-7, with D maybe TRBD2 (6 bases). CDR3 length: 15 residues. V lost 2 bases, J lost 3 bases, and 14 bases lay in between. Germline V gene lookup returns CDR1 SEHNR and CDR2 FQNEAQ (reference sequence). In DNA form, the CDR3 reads TGTGCCAGCAGCTTACTATCTGCTAGCGACTACGAGCAGTACTTC. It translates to CASSLLSASDYEQYF.

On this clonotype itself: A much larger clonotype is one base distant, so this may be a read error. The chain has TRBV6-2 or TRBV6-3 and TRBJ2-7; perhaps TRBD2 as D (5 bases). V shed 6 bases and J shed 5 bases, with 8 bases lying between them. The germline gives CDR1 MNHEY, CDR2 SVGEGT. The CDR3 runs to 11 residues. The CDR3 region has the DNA TGTGCCAGCAGCGAGGGCCACGAGCAGTACGTC. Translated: CASSEGHEQYV.